The TCR beta chain described here comes from a study of CD8 T cells in Susac syndrome. Random-hexamer reverse transcription was applied to about 0.5 to 1 ug RNA. The TCR beta CDR3 was amplified by immunoSEQ multiplex PCR across 54 Vbeta, 13 Jbeta. TCRdb re-called the immunoSEQ multiplex PCR reads with MiXCR, one entry per CDR3 protein. Of about 77,000 distinct CDR3 sequences listed, 85% to 95% are singletons. Study-wide points: CD4+ T cell repertoires in Susac syndrome lacked clonal expansion. The number of individuals included in the study's TCR sequencing and HLA analysis was acknowledged as relatively small.

Germline V lookup: CDR1 KGHDR, CDR2 SFDVKD. V lost 3 bases to trimming and J lost 2 bases, with 10 bases between them. There are 14 residues in the CDR3. In regard to this clonotype: What it binds is not known.

Negative isolation was used for CD8+ and CD4+ T cells, and FACS enrichment was applied to TEMRA cells. The rearrangement uses TRBV24-1 and TRBJ2-7; tentative D call: TRBD2 (6 bases). The origin of this receptor is a human donor with Susac syndrome. Sequencing was carried out using CD4+ T cells from PBMCs. CDR3 DNA: TGTGCCACCAGTGATGGGACTTCCACCTACGAGCAGTACTTC. Translation gives CATSDGTSTYEQYF.